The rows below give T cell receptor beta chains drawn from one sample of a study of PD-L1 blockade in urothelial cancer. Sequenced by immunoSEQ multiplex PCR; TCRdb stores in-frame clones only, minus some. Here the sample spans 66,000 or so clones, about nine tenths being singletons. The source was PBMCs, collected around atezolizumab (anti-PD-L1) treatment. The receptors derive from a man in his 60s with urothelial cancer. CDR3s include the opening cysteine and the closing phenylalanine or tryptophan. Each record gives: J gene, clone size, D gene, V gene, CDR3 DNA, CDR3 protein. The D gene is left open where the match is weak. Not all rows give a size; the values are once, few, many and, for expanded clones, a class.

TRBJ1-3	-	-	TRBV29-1	TGCAGCGTTGCTTGGACAGCTGGAAACACCATATATTTT	CSVAWTAGNTIYF
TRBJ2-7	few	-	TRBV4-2	TGTGCCAGCAGCCAAGGAGACAGACCGACCTACGAGCAGTACTTC	CASSQGDRPTYEQYF
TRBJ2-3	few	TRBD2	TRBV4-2	TGTGCCAGCAGCCAAGACGGTTGGGACGGGAGGATTACGCAGTATTTT	CASSQDGWDGRITQYF
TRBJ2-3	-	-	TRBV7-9	TGTGCCAGCACTGGGGAGCACACAGATACGCAGTATTTT	CASTGEHTDTQYF
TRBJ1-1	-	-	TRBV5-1	TGCGCCAGCAGCTTGGAATTGGGCGGGCTTTACACTGAAGCTTTCTTT	CASSLELGGLYTEAFF
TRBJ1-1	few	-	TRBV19	TGTGCCAGTAACCGTCAGGGGAACACTGAAGCTTTCTTT	CASNRQGNTEAFF
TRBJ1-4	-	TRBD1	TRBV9	TGTGCCAGCAGCGAGTCGGGGACAGATGAAAAACTGTTTTTT	CASSESGTDEKLFF
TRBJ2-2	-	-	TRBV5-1	TGCGCCAGCTCTCAACGGACTGGAGGCTTGGCCGGGGAGCTGTTTTTT	CASSQRTGGLAGELFF
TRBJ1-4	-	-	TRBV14	TGTGCCAGCAGCACCCTGGGGGGAACAACTAATGAAAAACTGTTTTTT	CASSTLGGTTNEKLFF
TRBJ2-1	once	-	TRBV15	TGTGCCACCAGCACCGGGTCCCCGGGGAATGAGCAGTTCTTC	CATSTGSPGNEQFF
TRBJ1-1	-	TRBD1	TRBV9	TGTGCCAGCAGCGGCCCCGGACAGGATAACACTGAAGCTTTCTTT	CASSGPGQDNTEAFF
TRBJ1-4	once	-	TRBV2	TGTGCCAGCAGTGAAGTCCGGGGAAAACTGTTTTTT	CASSEVRGKLFF
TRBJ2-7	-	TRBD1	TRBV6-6	TGTGCCAGCAGTCAAGACCCAGGACAGGTCTACTTCGAGCAGTACTTC	CASSQDPGQVYFEQYF
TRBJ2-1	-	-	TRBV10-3	TGTGCCATCAGTGGAGGCCACAGGGGGCCGGCGGGGGGCTTAAATGAGCAGTTCTTC	CAISGGHRGPAGGLNEQFF
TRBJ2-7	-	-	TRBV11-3	TGTGCCAGCAGCTTAGGGGGACTCTACGAGCAGTACTTC	CASSLGGLYEQYF
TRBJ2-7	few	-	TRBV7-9	TGTGCCAGCAGCCCTAGGCCTGTAAGCTACGAGCAGTACTTC	CASSPRPVSYEQYF
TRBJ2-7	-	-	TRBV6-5	TGTGCCAGCAGTTCAGGGGTCCCTGGTCGATACGAGCAGTACTTC	CASSSGVPGRYEQYF
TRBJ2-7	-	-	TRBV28	TGTGCCAGCAGTCCCCCCCTTTACGAGCAGTACTTC	CASSPPLYEQYF
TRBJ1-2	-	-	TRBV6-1	TGTGCCAGCAGTACCGGAGGCCTGATTGGCTACACCTTC	CASSTGGLIGYTF
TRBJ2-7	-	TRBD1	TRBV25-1	TGTGCCAGCAGTGAATTGGGACAGGGGGCCCACGAGCAGTACTTC	CASSELGQGAHEQYF
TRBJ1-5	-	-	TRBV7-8	TGTGCCAGCAGCTTAGGAGGTTATAGCAATCAGCCCCAGCATTTT	CASSLGGYSNQPQHF
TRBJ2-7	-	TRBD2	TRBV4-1	TGCGCCAGCAGCGGCCGGACTAGCGCCCAATCCTACGAGCAGTACTTC	CASSGRTSAQSYEQYF
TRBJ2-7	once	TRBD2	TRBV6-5	TGTGCCAGCAGTTACCGAAGCGGGACTAGCGCCTACGAGCAGTACTTC	CASSYRSGTSAYEQYF
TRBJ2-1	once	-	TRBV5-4	TGTGCCAGCAGCTTGTTAAATGAGCAGTTCTTC	CASSLLNEQFF
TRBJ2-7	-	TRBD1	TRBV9	TGTGCCAGCAGTTACATTGACAGGGGCGAGCAGTACTTC	CASSYIDRGEQYF
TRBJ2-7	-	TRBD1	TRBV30	TGTGCCTGGAGTGCCGGGACAGGCTACGAGCAGTACTTC	CAWSAGTGYEQYF
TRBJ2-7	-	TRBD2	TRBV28	TGTGCCAGCAGCCGAGGGGGCGGGGGACCTCGGCTAGCGGGAGGCGAGCAGTACTTC	CASSRGGGGPRLAGGEQYF
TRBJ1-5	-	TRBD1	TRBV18	TGTGCCAGCTCACCACCGCGGGACAGGGGGTTCGGGGGGTATCAGCCCCAGCATTTT	CASSPPRDRGFGGYQPQHF
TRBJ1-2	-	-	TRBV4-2	TGTGCCAGCAGCCAAGATAGGGGATTTAACTATGGCTACACCTTC	CASSQDRGFNYGYTF
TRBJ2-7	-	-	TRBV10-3	TGTGCCAGCAGTTTAGTGGTCGGGTCAAGAACCTCCTACGAGCAGTACTTC	CASSLVVGSRTSYEQYF
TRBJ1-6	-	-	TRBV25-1	TGTGCCAGCAGTAGGGGCCAAAACTCCTATAATTCACCCCTCCACTTT	CASSRGQNSYNSPLHF
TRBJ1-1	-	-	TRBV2	TGTGCCAGCACCCGAAGGGGATTAGGAACTGAAGCTTTCTTT	CASTRRGLGTEAFF
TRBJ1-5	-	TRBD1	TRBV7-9	TGTGCCAGCAGCTTAGGATCTTGGACAGGGGGTTTAAGCAATCAGCCCCAGCATTTT	CASSLGSWTGGLSNQPQHF
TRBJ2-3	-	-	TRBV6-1	TGTGCCAGCAGCGTCAGGGGACGCACAGATACGCAGTATTTT	CASSVRGRTDTQYF
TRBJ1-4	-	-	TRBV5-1	TGCGCCAGCAGCCTCGACTCAACAGGCGGTAATGAAAAACTGTTTTTT	CASSLDSTGGNEKLFF
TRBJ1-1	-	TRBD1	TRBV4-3	TGCGCCAGCAGCTCCCATGGACAGGGAGTTGAAGCTTTCTTT	CASSSHGQGVEAFF
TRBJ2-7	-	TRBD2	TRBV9	TGTGCCAGCAGCCCGGGGACTAGCGGGGGAGGTGGTCTCCTTAACGAGCAGTACTTC	CASSPGTSGGGGLLNEQYF
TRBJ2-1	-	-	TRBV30	TGTGCCTGGAGTGTAGCCAGGGATGAGCAGTTCTTC	CAWSVARDEQFF
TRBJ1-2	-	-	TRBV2	TGTGCCAGCAATCAAGGGGCGAGAGGCTACACCTTC	CASNQGARGYTF
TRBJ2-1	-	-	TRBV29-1	TGCAGCGTTGATTGGGGGGTCCTGGAGCAGTTCTTC	CSVDWGVLEQFF
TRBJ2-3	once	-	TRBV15	TGTGCCACCAGCAGAGATTTGGGGGCAGGGGGGATTGCAGATACGCAGTATTTT	CATSRDLGAGGIADTQYF
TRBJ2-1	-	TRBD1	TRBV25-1	TGTGCCAGCAGTGAGACAGGGGTTAAATCCTACAATGAGCAGTTCTTC	CASSETGVKSYNEQFF
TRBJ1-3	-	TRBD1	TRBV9	TGTGCCAGCAGCGTCACAGGGGGCTCTGGAAACACCATATATTTT	CASSVTGGSGNTIYF
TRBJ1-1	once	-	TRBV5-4	TGTGCCAGCAGGTGGTGGACACGCAACACTGAAGCTTTCTTT	CASRWWTRNTEAFF
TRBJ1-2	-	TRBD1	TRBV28	TGTGCCAGCAGTTTAAGGGACAGGGGAAACTATGGCTACACCTTC	CASSLRDRGNYGYTF
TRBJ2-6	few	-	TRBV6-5	TGTGCCAGCAGTTACCGGGATGGGAGGGCCAACGTCCTGACTTTC	CASSYRDGRANVLTF
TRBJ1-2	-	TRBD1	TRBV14	TGTGCCAGCAGCCAAGGCCTTTCGGACAGGGGCTATGGCTACACCTTC	CASSQGLSDRGYGYTF